The rows below give T cell receptor beta chains drawn from one sample of a study of Graves' ophthalmopathy and Graves' hyperthyroidism. TCRdb re-called the multiplex PCR reads through MiXCR, storing one row per CDR3 protein. The data contain 200,000 to 250,000 distinct CDR3 sequences, around 45% of them singletons. The sample consisted of peripheral blood. These receptors came from an adult man with Graves' ophthalmopathy. Each CDR3 is given with its conserved first and last residue. D genes are given only for firm matches. Some rows mark clone size as missing; the rest say once, few, many or name a class of expanded clone.

.,.,TRBV5-1,TRBJ2-6,TGTGCCAGCAGCTTCATAGCTGGGGCCAACGTCCTGACTTTC,CASSFIAGANVLTF
.,few,TRBV9,TRBJ1-3,TGTGCCAGCAGCCCGTCAACAGGGTCGACTGGAAACACCATATATTTT,CASSPSTGSTGNTIYF
TRBD2,.,TRBV7-9,TRBJ2-7,TGTGCCAGCAGCTTGGCGGGGGGGGTTAACTACGAGCAGTACTTC,CASSLAGGVNYEQYF
.,.,TRBV29-1,TRBJ2-5,TGCAGCGTTGAAGAGGAGACCCAGTACTTC,CSVEEETQYF
TRBD1,.,TRBV4-1,TRBJ1-2,TGCGCCAGCAGCCAAGATCCAGGGGCTCAACAGGGGGCCTATGGCTACACCTTC,CASSQDPGAQQGAYGYTF
TRBD2,.,TRBV10-3,TRBJ2-1,TGTGCCATCAGTGGGGGACTAGCGGGGGCCAATGAGCAGTTCTTC,CAISGGLAGANEQFF
.,.,TRBV12-3/TRBV12-4,TRBJ2-5,TGTGCCAGCAGCATCTCCCGTAGTCCAGTCGGGGAGACCCAGTACTTC,CASSISRSPVGETQYF
.,many,TRBV25-1,TRBJ1-2,TGTGCCAGCAGTGATAATGGCTACACCTTC,CASSDNGYTF
.,.,TRBV7-9,TRBJ2-2,TGTGCCAGCAGCTTGGTTAGGGGTGGCACCGGGGAGCTGTTTTTT,CASSLVRGGTGELFF
.,.,TRBV20-1,TRBJ1-5,TGCAGTGCTAAGGGGGATAGCAATCAGCCCCAGCATTTT,CSAKGDSNQPQHF
.,many,TRBV7-8,TRBJ1-5,TGTGCCAGCAGCCACTTCCTGGGGTACGATCAGCCCCAGCATTTT,CASSHFLGYDQPQHF
.,.,TRBV5-1,TRBJ2-7,TGCACCAGCAGCTTGCAGATTGACACAGCCTACGAGCAGTACTTC,CTSSLQIDTAYEQYF
.,.,TRBV5-1,TRBJ2-5,TGCGCCAGCTCCTCCGGGGAGGAGGCCCGGGAGACCCAGTACTTC,CASSSGEEARETQYF